A selection of T cell receptor beta chains follows, all from one sample in a study of spatial heterogeneity in lung cancer. MiXCR, run by TCRdb on the 5' RACE reads, gives a single entry per CDR3 protein. The sample shows some 28,000 distinct CDR3 sequences, 8.4% of them seen only once. The sequencing used PBMCs, collected at surgery. These receptors all come from a female donor with early-stage non-small cell lung cancer. Each CDR3 is given with its conserved first and last residue. The D gene is left open where the match is weak. Clone size appears in some rows only: once, few, many, or a class for an expanded clone.

d_call clone_size j_call v_call cdr3_aa cdr3_nt
. few TRBJ2-5 TRBV7-2 CASSYLGSRETQYF TGTGCCAGCAGCTATCTAGGATCTAGGGAGACCCAGTACTTC
. many TRBJ2-4 TRBV29-1 CSVESESVDIQYF TGCAGCGTTGAATCTGAATCGGTGGACATTCAGTACTTC
. . TRBJ1-5 TRBV19 CASSRDRDPNQPQHF TGTGCCAGTAGCCGAGACCGGGACCCTAATCAGCCCCAGCATTTT
. few TRBJ2-3 TRBV21-1 CASSKTPDRGPPDTQYF TGTGCCAGCAGCAAAACCCCGGACAGGGGGCCCCCAGATACGCAGTATTTT
TRBD1 . TRBJ1-5 TRBV28 CASSPADRVFQPQHF TGTGCCAGCAGTCCCGCGGACAGGGTTTTTCAGCCCCAGCATTTT
TRBD2 . TRBJ2-1 TRBV30 CAWSRREYEQFF TGTGCCTGGAGTAGGCGGGAGTATGAGCAGTTCTTC
. . TRBJ1-1 TRBV6-1 CASSFSVLAFF TGTGCCAGCAGTTTCTCTGTCCTCGCTTTCTTT
TRBD2 many TRBJ2-7 TRBV27 CASSLFAGLGLAGGPSREQYF TGTGCCAGCAGTTTATTCGCGGGGCTGGGACTAGCGGGAGGGCCCTCAAGGGAGCAGTACTTC
. many TRBJ1-4 TRBV28 CASRTLPATNEKLFF TGTGCCAGCAGAACCCTCCCGGCCACTAATGAAAAACTGTTTTTT
TRBD1 . TRBJ1-2 TRBV15 CATSRDRDRAYGYTF TGTGCCACCAGCAGGGACCGGGACAGGGCATATGGCTACACCTTC
. few TRBJ2-1 TRBV7-8 CASSLAGGAVEQFF TGTGCCAGCAGCTTAGCGGGGGGCGCGGTTGAGCAGTTCTTC
. many TRBJ1-1 TRBV29-1 CSAQGGRSTEAFF TGCAGCGCCCAGGGAGGCAGAAGCACTGAAGCTTTCTTT
. many TRBJ2-5 TRBV5-1 CASSLGAPGLVETQYF TGCGCCAGCAGCTTGGGGGCGCCAGGGCTGGTAGAGACCCAGTACTTC
TRBD2 few TRBJ2-1 TRBV19 CASSTAGTSGRKGNEQFF TGTGCCAGTAGTACCGCCGGGACTAGCGGGAGAAAGGGAAATGAGCAGTTCTTC
TRBD2 . TRBJ2-2 TRBV7-2 CASSLETGRSGELFF TGTGCCAGCAGCTTAGAGACCGGGAGGTCAGGGGAGCTGTTTTTT
TRBD2 few TRBJ2-1 TRBV12-3/TRBV12-4 CASSRTLGTSGRANEQFF TGTGCCAGCAGTCGCACACTGGGGACTAGCGGGAGGGCGAATGAGCAGTTCTTC
. few TRBJ2-3 TRBV20-1 CSASGSTDTQYF TGCAGTGCTAGCGGGAGCACAGATACGCAGTATTTT
. few TRBJ1-2 TRBV27 CASSFTGSRGGYTF TGTGCCAGCAGTTTTACCGGGAGTCGAGGTGGCTACACCTTC
TRBD2 many TRBJ2-1 TRBV3-1 CASSQTSVNFNEQFF TGTGCCAGCAGCCAAACTAGCGTGAATTTCAATGAGCAGTTCTTC
TRBD2 many TRBJ2-1 TRBV24-1 CATSGGRARDEQFF TGTGCCACCAGTGGAGGGAGGGCCAGGGATGAGCAGTTCTTC
TRBD2 many TRBJ2-1 TRBV10-2 CASSRTSGSSYNEQFF TGCGCCAGCAGCCGGACTAGCGGCAGCTCCTACAATGAGCAGTTCTTC
TRBD1 many TRBJ2-3 TRBV6-1 CASSGDRVRDTQYF TGTGCCAGCAGCGGGGACAGGGTCAGGGATACGCAGTATTTT
TRBD2 many TRBJ2-1 TRBV5-1 CASSLDSGRYNEQFF TGCGCCAGCAGCTTGGATAGCGGGAGATACAATGAGCAGTTCTTC
. many TRBJ1-1 TRBV7-8 CASSLEGTTKSAFF TGTGCCAGCAGCTTAGAGGGGACAACCAAAAGCGCTTTCTTT
TRBD1 medium-sized TRBJ2-2 TRBV19 CASSRTGTNTGELFF TGTGCCAGTAGTCGGACAGGAACGAACACCGGGGAGCTGTTTTTT
. many TRBJ2-6 TRBV15 CATSREGGLGANVLTF TGTGCCACCAGCAGAGAGGGAGGACTTGGGGCCAACGTCCTGACTTTC
TRBD2 many TRBJ2-3 TRBV4-2 CASSQTSGSLSTRTDTQYF TGTGCCAGCAGCCAGACTAGCGGGAGTCTGAGTACGAGGACAGATACGCAGTATTTT
TRBD2 . TRBJ2-3 TRBV5-1 CASSAPGLAGGRRDF TGCGCCAGCAGCGCCCCGGGACTAGCGGGAGGACGCAGGGATTTT
. few TRBJ1-1 TRBV6-2/TRBV6-3 CASSYEGSLSEAFF TGTGCCAGCAGTTACGAGGGCTCTCTGTCTGAAGCTTTCTTT
TRBD2 many TRBJ2-1 TRBV4-1 CASSQFIGRANEQFF TGCGCCAGCAGCCAGTTCATCGGGAGGGCAAATGAGCAGTTCTTC
. many TRBJ2-7 TRBV29-1 CSVEQSGYEQYF TGCAGCGTTGAGCAATCGGGGTACGAGCAGTACTTC
. many TRBJ2-5 TRBV12-3/TRBV12-4 CASSLQGQETQYF TGTGCCAGCAGTTTACAGGGGCAAGAGACCCAGTACTTC
. many TRBJ1-3 TRBV20-1 CSARDLPTGGGNTIYF TGCAGTGCTAGAGATCTTCCGACCGGGGGCGGAAACACCATATATTTT
TRBD2 few TRBJ2-7 TRBV20-1 CSARDVTSGRAEQYF TGCAGTGCTAGAGATGTGACTAGCGGGAGGGCCGAGCAGTACTTC
. . TRBJ2-3 TRBV5-1 CASSSRASTDTQYF TGCGCCAGCAGCTCTCGGGCTAGCACAGATACGCAGTATTTT
. many TRBJ2-3 TRBV20-1 CSASGILPDTQYF TGCAGTGCTAGCGGGATCTTGCCAGATACGCAGTATTTT
. . TRBJ2-5 TRBV10-3 CAISADQFRRETQYF TGTGCCATCAGTGCCGACCAGTTCCGGCGGGAGACCCAGTACTTC
TRBD1 . TRBJ1-5 TRBV6-2/TRBV6-3 CASSYRGPYSNQPQHF TGTGCCAGCAGTTATAGGGGGCCTTATAGCAATCAGCCCCAGCATTTT
TRBD2 medium-sized TRBJ2-1 TRBV7-8 CASSSRRFGLAGGREQFF TGTGCCAGCAGCTCCCGACGGTTCGGGCTAGCGGGAGGGCGCGAGCAGTTCTTC